The clone carrying this T cell receptor beta chain turned up a few times. Its antigen is currently unknown. Profiling relied on immunoSEQ multiplex PCR, and the TCRdb table lists in-frame clones only, not all of them. Of 14,000 or so clones in the sample, 74% were seen once. The CDR3 runs to 13 residues. V lost 3 bases to trimming and J lost 6 bases, with 10 bases between them. Germline-derived CDR1 and CDR2 are MRHNA and SNTAGT. These data come from a study of somatic mutations in cytotoxic T cells in rheumatoid arthritis. Findings and limits, study-wide: Age-dependent increases in CD8+ clonality occurred in rheumatoid arthritis patients but not in healthy controls. In about an eighth of the roughly 60 patients, the largest CD8+ clone exceeded 20% of CD8+ cells.

This sequence originates from an adult with rheumatoid arthritis. Sequencing was performed on CD8+ T cells sorted from blood. This sequence joins TRBV6-4 and TRBJ2-3, with D possibly matching TRBD2 (6 bases). CDR3 sequence: CASSDSTSDTQYF. The CDR3 region has the DNA TGTGCCAGCAGTGATTCCACTAGCGATACGCAGTATTTT.